The text below deals with one T cell receptor (beta chain). Germline V gene lookup returns CDR1 MDHEN and CDR2 SYDVKM. The length of the CDR3 is 18 residues. J was trimmed by 2 bases and V by 3 bases; bases with no gene match: 12. This sample is drawn from a study of shared clonotypes between healthy human individuals. Study background: The study used three CD4 naive, three CD4 memory, two CD8 naive and one CD8 memory plate per donor.

Libraries were prepared by immunoSEQ multiplex PCR; TCRdb keeps only in-frame clonotypes and omits some of them. The table records 650,000 to 800,000 clones, approximately 72% of them present only once. Sample: memory CD4+ T cells sorted from blood. The subset: CD45RA-negative fraction. The sequence derives from a woman in her 30s in good health. The chain uses TRBV28 and TRBJ2-7, with TRBD2 identical over 11 bases. This CDR3 reads CASSFPAGLAAPAYEQYF. The CDR3 bases are TGTGCCAGCAGTTTCCCTGCGGGACTAGCGGCACCCGCCTACGAGCAGTACTTC.